The 22 T cell receptor beta chains listed next were all sequenced from one sample in a study of T cell responses to AZD1222 COVID-19 vaccine. The assay was immunoSEQ multiplex PCR, and TCRdb's table has in-frame clones only and misses some. This table has 150,000 to 200,000 clones, roughly 94% appearing once. The sample was peripheral blood, taken 28 days after the second AZD1222 dose. The receptors shown here come from an adult who received the AZD1222 COVID-19 vaccine.

The chain is built from TRBV6-4 and TRBJ2-7, with 11 positions matching TRBD1. CDR1 is MRHNA, CDR2 SNTAGT, per germline. V lost 5 bases and J lost 2; bases outside the gene matches: 5. CDR3 length: 15 amino acids. The CDR3, as DNA: TGTGCCAGCAGTTCGGGACAGGGGGACACCTACGAGCAGTACTTC. Its translation: CASSSGQGDTYEQYF.

The J gene is TRBJ1-4, the V gene TRBV7-5; no DNA check was done on the table's D call, TRBD1. TRBV7-5 is termed a pseudogene. This CDR3 contains 14 residues. CDR3 region: CARSPAGFNEKLFF. In nucleotides, the CDR3 is TGTGCCAGAAGCCCCGCAGGCTTTAATGAAAAACTGTTTTTT.

The chain links TRBV2 to TRBJ2-1; 12 bases match TRBD2. Germline CDR1 and CDR2: SNHLY and FYNNEI. This CDR3 spans 16 amino acids. The junction had 7 bases not matched to a gene; V was cut back by 2 bases and J by 8 bases. CDR3 bases: TGTGCCAGCAGTGAACTAGCGGGGGGGATGGCGCATGAGCAGTTCTTC. It translates to CASSELAGGMAHEQFF.

This rearrangement joins TRBV7-9 to TRBJ1-2; D is unresolved. Trimming took off 3 bases at V and 6 bases at J, with 5 bases between the two ends. CDR3 size: 11 residues. Germline lookup yields CDR1 SEHNR and CDR2 FQNEAQ (reference sequence). CDR3 sequence (DNA): TGTGCCAGCAGCTTTCGGAATGGCTACACCTTC. Translated: CASSFRNGYTF.

A note on this clone: Other DNA variants within this sample encode the same CDR3. DNA for the CDR3: TGTGCCAGCAGCCTGCCAGGCACAGATACGCAGTATTTT. Protein sequence: CASSLPGTDTQYF. The V gene is TRBV7-3, the J gene TRBJ2-3; D gene unclear. With 5 bases removed from V and 1 base from J, the gap between germline ends came to 7 bases. This CDR3 has 13 amino acids. The germline V gene encodes CDR1 SGHTA and CDR2 FQGTGA. Full variable domain (outside the CDR3, taken from reference TRBV7-3 and TRBJ2-3): GAGVSQTPSNKVTEKGKYVELRCDPISGHTALYWYRQSLGQGPEFLIYFQGTGAADDSGLPNDRFFAVRPEGSVSTLKIQRTERGDSAVYLCASSLPGTDTQYFGPGTRLTVL.

The rearrangement joins TRBV19 to TRBJ2-7; 8 bases match TRBD1. The CDR3 is 15 amino acids. CDR1 and CDR2 from the germline V gene are LNHDA and SQIVND (reference sequence). J lost 0 bases, V lost 4 bases, and 5 bases had no gene match. CDR3 sequence: CASSTRTGSSYEQYF. The CDR3 DNA sequence: TGTGCCAGTAGTACCCGGACAGGGAGCTCCTACGAGCAGTACTTC.

The rearrangement uses TRBV15 and TRBJ2-6; D perhaps matches TRBD2 (6 bases). The CDR3 sequence is 19 residues long. Germline V gene sequence: CDR1 LNHNV, CDR2 YYDKDF (reference sequence). The V and J ends lost 3 bases and 0 bases respectively, with 18 bases between them. The CDR3 sequence is CATSSPGVSGYSGANVLTF. CDR3 bases: TGTGCCACCAGCAGCCCTGGGGTTAGCGGCTACTCTGGGGCCAACGTCCTGACTTTC.

This clone was observed a single time. This chain uses TRBV5-1 with TRBJ2-1; a possible D gene is TRBD2 (6 bases). The CDR3 has 14 amino acids. V lost 0 bases, J lost 7 bases, and 11 bases lay in between. Looked up from germline, CDR1 is SGHRS and CDR2 is YFSETQ. CDR3 in amino acids: CASSLVGRWNEQFF. The CDR3 region has the DNA TGCGCCAGCAGCTTGGTTGGGAGGTGGAATGAGCAGTTCTTC.

The rearrangement links TRBV2 to TRBJ2-1; D may be TRBD1 (6 bases). With 6 bases removed from V and 3 bases from J, the gap between germline ends came to 18 bases. This CDR3 has 16 residues. The germline V gene encodes CDR1 SNHLY and CDR2 FYNNEI. CDR3 residues: CASRSPRDKIYNEQFF. CDR3 bases: TGTGCCAGCAGGTCCCCCCGGGACAAGATCTACAATGAGCAGTTCTTC.

The gene calls are TRBV18 and TRBJ1-1; D is unresolved. The CDR3 extends over 14 amino acids. Trimming removed 4 bases at V and 4 bases at J, with 13 bases between. Looked up from germline, CDR1 is KGHSH and CDR2 is LQKENI. The CDR3 loop is CASSLFREGTEAFF. The DNA for the CDR3 is TGTGCCAGCTCACTCTTTAGGGAAGGCACTGAAGCTTTCTTT. Supplemented by reference TRBV18 and TRBJ1-1, the full variable domain reads NAGVMQNPRHLVRRRGQEARLRCSPMKGHSHVYWYRQLPEEGLKFMVYLQKENIIDESGMPKERFSAEFPKEGPSILRIQQVVRGDSAAYFCASSLFREGTEAFFGQGTRLTVV.

The J gene is TRBJ1-3, the V gene TRBV2; no clear D. The V end lost 7 bases, the J end lost 3 bases, and 7 bases lay between the germline ends. CDR1 is SNHLY and CDR2 is FYNNEI in the germline V gene. This CDR3 region has 12 residues. The CDR3 DNA reads TGTGCCAGCACGGGGTTTGGAAACACCATATATTTT. It is translated as CASTGFGNTIYF.

A few counts support this clone. Other DNA sequences in this sample translate to the same CDR3. The chain joins TRBV19 to TRBJ1-1, with D possibly being TRBD1 (6 bases). The CDR3 spans 13 residues. Per the germline V gene, CDR1 is LNHDA and CDR2 is SQIVND (reference sequence). Trimming left V 3 bases short and J 5 bases short, with 10 bases between. CDR3 sequence reads: CASSIQQGTEAFF. DNA for the CDR3: TGTGCCAGTAGTATCCAGCAGGGGACTGAAGCTTTCTTT.

V is TRBV7-9 and J is TRBJ1-1; 7 bases match TRBD1. J gave up 1 base and V 8 bases, and 7 bases lay outside the gene matches. CDR1 and CDR2 (germline): SEHNR, FQNEAQ (reference sequence). The CDR3 has 14 residues. CDR3 loop: CASGQYRGNTEAFF. DNA for the CDR3: TGTGCCAGCGGGCAATACAGGGGGAACACTGAAGCTTTCTTT.

The rearrangement links TRBV6-1 to TRBJ2-3; TRBD2 matches 7 bases. There are 16 residues in the CDR3. Germline V CDR1 and CDR2: MNHNS, SASEGT. The junction had 8 bases not matched to a gene; V was cut back by 2 bases and J by 3 bases. The CDR3 bases are TGTGCCAGCAGTGAATCCACTAGCGTCAGGACAGATACGCAGTATTTT. This sequence encodes CASSESTSVRTDTQYF.

A few counts support this clone. The chain uses TRBV2 and TRBJ1-5; 10 bases are a match to TRBD1. V was pared by 8 bases and J by 9 bases, with 4 bases of the junction left unmatched. The CDR3 covers 12 residues. Germline CDR1 and CDR2: SNHLY and FYNNEI. CDR3 bases: TGTGCCAGCGGGGACAGGGGACCGCCCCAGCATTTT. Encoded protein: CASGDRGPPQHF. Looking up the rest from reference TRBV2 and TRBJ1-5 gives the full variable domain: EPEVTQTPSHQVTQMGQEVILRCVPISNHLYFYWYRQILGQKVEFLVSFYNNEISEKSEIFDDQFSVERPDGSNFTLKIRSTKLEDSAMYFCASGDRGPPQHFGDGTRLSIL.

The table lists this clone with a count of one. The rearrangement uses TRBV6-5 and TRBJ2-7; TRBD2 is a possible D gene (6 bases). Germline V CDR1 and CDR2: MNHEY, SVGAGI. With 2 bases removed from V and 7 bases from J, the gap between germline ends came to 15 bases. This CDR3 comprises 14 residues. DNA for the CDR3: TGTGCCAGCAGTTACGGGACTCTCCTTGGGGAGCAGTACTTC. It codes for CASSYGTLLGEQYF.

The rearrangement links TRBV27 to TRBJ2-1, with TRBD2 matching over 13 bases. V lost 5 bases to trimming and J lost 9 bases; unmatched junction nucleotides: 10. In germline, CDR1 is MNHEY, CDR2 SMNVEV (reference sequence). The length of the CDR3 is 16 residues. CDR3 nucleotides: TGTGCCAGCAGTCCGGGACTAGCGGGACGCTTGGGTGAGCAGTTCTTC. Translation gives CASSPGLAGRLGEQFF.

The rearrangement uses TRBV4-1 and TRBJ2-1; 10 bases fit TRBD2. Germline CDR1 is MGHRA and CDR2 is YSYEKL. The CDR3 length is 19 residues. The J segment lost 6 bases and the V segment lost 0 bases, leaving 14 bases of the junction unmatched. The CDR3 protein is CASSQDALAGEFGFNEQFF. In DNA, the CDR3 is TGCGCCAGCAGCCAAGATGCCCTAGCGGGGGAATTCGGCTTCAATGAGCAGTTCTTC.

This chain's CDR3 is CASSPRRDSTEAFF. In nucleotides, the CDR3 is TGTGCCAGCAGTCCCCGGCGGGATAGCACTGAAGCTTTCTTT. V gene TRBV27 combines with J gene TRBJ1-1; D not certain. This CDR3 contains 14 residues. Germline CDR1 and CDR2: MNHEY and SMNVEV (reference sequence). The ends were cut back, 5 bases at V and 4 bases at J, with 14 bases in the middle.

This sequence joins TRBV6-4 and TRBJ1-6; D unresolved. Trimming removed 3 bases from V and 10 bases from J, with 7 bases in between. CDR3 length equals 12 residues. CDR1 and CDR2 from the germline V gene are MRHNA and SNTAGT. CDR3 sequence reads: CASSEGESPLHF. CDR3 nucleotide sequence: TGTGCCAGCAGTGAAGGAGAGTCACCCCTCCACTTT.

This chain uses TRBV19 with TRBJ1-2; D gene ambiguous. CDR1 LNHDA and CDR2 SQIVND come from the germline V gene (reference sequence). V was trimmed by 7 bases and J by 3 bases, leaving 18 bases between them. There are 15 residues in the CDR3. The CDR3 sequence: CASNKGDTEDYGYTF. The CDR3 coding sequence is TGTGCCAGTAACAAGGGAGACACGGAGGACTATGGCTACACCTTC.

V is TRBV4-3 and J is TRBJ2-3; a weak D match, TRBD2 (6 bases). The V gene's germline CDR1 is LGHNA and CDR2 YSLEER. CDR3 size: 17 residues. Trimming cost V 5 bases and J 5 bases, with 23 bases left between them. The CDR3, as DNA: TGCGCCAGCAGCAGAAACTCCGGGACTTCGATTCAAGATACGCAGTATTTT. It encodes CASSRNSGTSIQDTQYF.